The rows below give T cell receptor beta chains drawn from one sample of a study of a mutant IDH1 vaccine in newly diagnosed glioma. No antigen is known for these receptors. Sequenced by immunoSEQ multiplex PCR; TCRdb stores in-frame clones only, minus some. The sample contains around 31,000 clones, around 60% of which appear only once. The specimen was PBMCs, collected from a glioma patient whose treatment included an IDH1 peptide vaccine. The receptors originated from a woman aged 18-29 years with glioma. Both conserved end residues are part of each CDR3. A D gene is named only where the DNA matches it firmly. Clone size is stated in some rows and not others, as once, few, many or a class when expanded.

NA | NA | TRBJ2-3 | TRBV6-6 | CASSLSTDTQYF | TGTGCCAGCAGTTTGAGCACAGATACGCAGTATTTT
NA | NA | TRBJ1-6 | TRBV15 | CATSRVQTNNSPLHF | TGTGCCACCAGCAGAGTCCAGACAAATAATTCACCCCTCCACTTT
NA | NA | TRBJ2-1 | TRBV29-1 | CSVEDGVVMSSMGYNEQFF | TGCAGCGTTGAAGATGGGGTCGTAATGTCGAGTATGGGGTACAATGAGCAGTTCTTC
NA | TRBD2 | TRBJ2-1 | TRBV7-2 | CASSPRLAGGPDEQFF | TGTGCCAGCAGCCCGCGACTAGCGGGGGGGCCGGATGAGCAGTTCTTC
few | NA | TRBJ1-5 | TRBV6-6 | CASSWEVGSQPQHF | TGTGCCAGCAGTTGGGAGGTTGGAAGCCAGCCCCAGCATTTT
few | TRBD1 | TRBJ1-2 | TRBV9 | CASSAQGAIIGGYTF | TGTGCCAGCAGCGCCCAGGGGGCGATCATAGGGGGCTACACCTTC
NA | TRBD2 | TRBJ2-3 | TRBV6-5 | CASSYVTSGGEGVQYF | TGTGCCAGCAGTTACGTTACTAGCGGGGGAGAAGGGGTGCAGTATTTT
NA | TRBD2 | TRBJ2-1 | TRBV9 | CASSATSGVYNEQFF | TGTGCCAGCAGCGCGACTAGCGGGGTCTACAATGAGCAGTTCTTC
few | NA | TRBJ2-1 | TRBV18 | CASSPPYTGRYNEQFF | TGTGCCAGCTCACCACCGTACACAGGGAGGTACAATGAGCAGTTCTTC
NA | NA | TRBJ2-1 | TRBV28 | CASSLLANEQFF | TGTGCCAGCAGTTTATTAGCCAATGAGCAGTTCTTC
NA | TRBD2 | TRBJ2-7 | TRBV27 | CASSPPGLAGEKGYEQYF | TGTGCCAGCAGTCCCCCCGGACTAGCGGGAGAAAAGGGCTACGAGCAGTACTTC
few | NA | TRBJ1-2 | TRBV7-9 | CASSLNYGYTF | TGTGCCAGCAGCTTGAACTATGGCTACACCTTC
medium-sized | NA | TRBJ1-2 | TRBV27 | CASSLVMGAGGYTF | TGTGCCAGCAGTTTGGTCATGGGAGCAGGGGGCTACACCTTC
NA | TRBD1 | TRBJ1-2 | TRBV5-1 | CASRSPGQGNYGYTF | TGCGCCAGCAGGTCTCCGGGACAGGGGAACTATGGCTACACCTTC
NA | TRBD2 | TRBJ2-3 | TRBV9 | CASSVGFSGGDTQYF | TGTGCCAGCAGCGTAGGGTTTAGCGGGGGGGATACGCAGTATTTT
NA | NA | TRBJ1-4 | TRBV29-1 | CSVRSGEKLFF | TGCAGCGTTCGGAGCGGTGAAAAACTGTTTTTT
NA | NA | TRBJ2-3 | TRBV5-6 | CASIDWSRSDTDTQYF | TGTGCCAGCATTGATTGGTCCCGAAGCGACACAGATACGCAGTATTTT
NA | NA | TRBJ2-1 | TRBV7-2 | CASSSRGGNEQFF | TGTGCCAGCAGCTCTAGGGGGGGCAATGAGCAGTTCTTC
NA | NA | TRBJ1-5 | TRBV10-3 | CAISESVGRDQPQHF | TGTGCCATCAGTGAGTCGGTAGGGAGGGATCAGCCCCAGCATTTT
few | TRBD2 | TRBJ2-5 | TRBV6-1 | CASRLLAGRESSDF | TGTGCCAGCAGATTACTAGCGGGGAGGGAGTCTTCGGACTTC
NA | NA | TRBJ2-3 | TRBV4-1 | CASSDQGINTQYF | TGCGCCAGCAGCGATCAGGGAATTAATACGCAGTATTTT
NA | NA | TRBJ1-1 | TRBV6-5 | CASSYMGTEAFF | TGTGCCAGCAGTTATATGGGGACCGAAGCTTTCTTT
NA | NA | TRBJ2-1 | TRBV4-2 | CASSQTQGRQFF | TGTGCCAGCAGCCAGACACAGGGTAGGCAGTTCTTC
NA | NA | TRBJ1-2 | TRBV6-4 | CASSDKDPGGYTF | TGTGCCAGCAGTGACAAGGATCCGGGCGGCTACACCTTC
NA | TRBD2 | TRBJ2-7 | TRBV5-1 | CASSLVATSGTHEQYF | TGCGCCAGCAGCTTAGTGGCGACTAGCGGGACCCACGAGCAGTACTTC
NA | NA | TRBJ2-7 | TRBV11-3 | CASSLASWRGNEQYF | TGTGCCAGCAGCTTAGCCTCCTGGCGGGGTAACGAGCAGTACTTC
few | TRBD2 | TRBJ2-3 | TRBV4-2 | CASSQTFVAGGTITDTQYF | TGTGCCAGCAGCCAGACCTTTGTTGCGGGGGGGACTATCACAGATACGCAGTATTTT
NA | NA | TRBJ2-7 | TRBV7-2 | CASSSGPYEQYF | TGTGCCAGCAGCTCCGGACCATACGAGCAGTACTTC
once | NA | TRBJ2-7 | TRBV12-1 | CASSPPSSYEQYF | TGTGCCAGCAGCCCCCCATCGTCCTACGAGCAGTACTTC
NA | NA | TRBJ2-7 | TRBV14 | CASSQNTRRNYEQYF | TGTGCCAGCAGCCAAAATACGCGTAGGAACTACGAGCAGTACTTC
NA | NA | TRBJ1-4 | TRBV10-3 | CAISDPRQGQTNEKLFF | TGTGCCATCAGTGACCCAAGGCAGGGTCAAACTAATGAAAAACTGTTTTTT
few | NA | TRBJ2-7 | TRBV4-2 | CASSPAGPYEQYF | TGTGCCAGCTCTCCCGCCGGGCCGTACGAGCAGTACTTC
NA | TRBD1 | TRBJ2-7 | TRBV5-1 | CASSLIGQGLTSYEQYF | TGCGCCAGCAGCTTAATCGGACAGGGACTGACCTCCTACGAGCAGTACTTC
NA | TRBD1 | TRBJ2-7 | TRBV2 | CASNTRQGGEQYF | TGTGCCAGTAACACCCGACAGGGTGGCGAGCAGTACTTC
NA | NA | TRBJ2-1 | TRBV6-5 | CASRKGPLDYNEQFF | TGTGCCAGCAGAAAGGGACCGCTTGATTACAATGAGCAGTTCTTC
few | NA | TRBJ1-4 | TRBV7-9 | CASSLSIVALTPGEKLFF | TGTGCCAGCAGCTTATCTATTGTAGCGTTGACGCCGGGGGAAAAACTGTTTTTT
once | TRBD2 | TRBJ2-3 | TRBV7-2 | CASSTLAGGRTDTQYF | TGTGCCAGCAGCACTTTAGCGGGGGGGCGCACAGATACGCAGTATTTT
NA | NA | TRBJ2-3 | TRBV5-6 | CASSLYEAGYQTDTQYF | TGTGCCAGCAGCTTGTATGAGGCAGGATATCAAACAGATACGCAGTATTTT
few | TRBD1 | TRBJ1-1 | TRBV27 | CASSLGTGGMSTEAFF | TGTGCCAGCAGTCTAGGGACAGGGGGCATGAGTACTGAAGCTTTCTTT
NA | NA | TRBJ1-1 | TRBV7-3 | CASSSGTEAFF | TGTGCCAGCAGCTCGGGCACTGAAGCTTTCTTT
NA | NA | TRBJ1-2 | TRBV28 | CASSLSVRQASMIRGYTF | TGTGCCAGCAGTTTATCGGTCCGGCAGGCCTCGATGATCCGAGGCTACACCTTC
NA | TRBD2 | TRBJ2-7 | TRBV5-4 | CASSKGTSYEQYF | TGTGCCAGCAGCAAAGGGACTAGCTACGAGCAGTACTTC
NA | TRBD2 | TRBJ2-2 | TRBV14 | CASSQDRIAGYTGELFF | TGTGCCAGCAGCCAAGATCGGATAGCGGGGTACACCGGGGAGCTGTTTTTT
once | NA | TRBJ1-4 | TRBV19 | CASTTVLDPNEKLFF | TGTGCCAGTACCACCGTCCTAGACCCTAATGAAAAACTGTTTTTT
NA | NA | TRBJ1-5 | TRBV5-6 | CASSSWGKGNQPQHF | TGTGCCAGCAGCTCGTGGGGAAAGGGAAATCAGCCCCAGCATTTT
NA | TRBD2 | TRBJ2-3 | TRBV5-6 | CASSLGGTSGPTDTQYF | TGTGCCAGCAGCTTGGGGGGGACTAGCGGACCCACAGATACGCAGTATTTT